This T cell receptor (beta chain) derives from a study of metastatic and nonmetastatic thyroid tumors. Study as a whole: Thyroid patients, malignant and benign, had repertoires compared across blood and tumor or nodule tissue. Broader study findings: Relative to benign nodules, malignant thyroid tumors were reportedly characterized by significantly elevated TCR beta diversity in blood and tumor.

There were no patients who had received any treatment before thyroid surgery. In the authors' workflow: A classifier for distant metastasis in papillary thyroid cancer was constructed using CDR3 differences observed across clinicopathological groups. TCRdb recomputed clones from the PCR reads via MiXCR. The V and J calls and clone size are TCRdb's, not the authors'. Of about 89,000 clones in the sample, 12% are singletons; the top ten hold approximately 8.8%. This clone has at least ten counts. What it binds is unknown. This CDR3 spans 16 amino acids. V was clipped by 3 bases and J by 6 bases, with 19 bases between them. CDR1 and CDR2 from the germline V gene are SGHRS and YFSETQ.

Sequenced input: tumor tissue. This receptor was taken from a female donor with papillary thyroid cancer or a benign thyroid nodule (not recorded which). Some clones in this sample may be carry-over from other donors' samples. The gene calls are TRBV5-1 and TRBJ2-1, with TRBD1 as a possible D gene (6 bases). This chain's CDR3 is CASSSNTGFQVNEQFF. In DNA form, the CDR3 reads TGCGCCAGCAGCTCAAATACAGGGTTCCAGGTCAATGAGCAGTTCTTC.